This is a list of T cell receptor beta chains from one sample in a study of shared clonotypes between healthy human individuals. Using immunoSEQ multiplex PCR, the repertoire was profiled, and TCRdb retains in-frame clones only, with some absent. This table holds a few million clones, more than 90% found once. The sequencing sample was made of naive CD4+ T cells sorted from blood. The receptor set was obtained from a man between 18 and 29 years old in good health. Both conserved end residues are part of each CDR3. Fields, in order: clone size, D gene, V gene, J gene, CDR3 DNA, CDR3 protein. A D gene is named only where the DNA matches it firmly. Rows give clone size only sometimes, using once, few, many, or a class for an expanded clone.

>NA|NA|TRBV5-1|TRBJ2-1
TGCGCCAGCAGCCGGCCGGGGCCCCGGGGGAATGAGCAGTTCTTC
CASSRPGPRGNEQFF
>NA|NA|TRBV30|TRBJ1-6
TGTGCCGGGACGGTGAGTGGGGGGTCACCCCTCCACTTT
CAGTVSGGSPLHF
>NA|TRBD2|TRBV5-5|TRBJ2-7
TGTGCCAGCAGCCTACAACTAGCGAGAAACGAGCAGTACTTC
CASSLQLARNEQYF
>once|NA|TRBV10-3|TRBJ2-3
TGTGCCACCCGACTGGGGGGTAGTACAGATACGCAGTATTTT
CATRLGGSTDTQYF
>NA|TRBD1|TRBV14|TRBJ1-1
TGTGCCAGCAGCCCGCCGCTCGACAGGGGTTCCGTCGGGGCTTTCTTT
CASSPPLDRGSVGAFF
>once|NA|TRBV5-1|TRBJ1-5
TGCGCCAGCAGCTTGGCCGGCGGGAATCAGCCCCAGCATTTT
CASSLAGGNQPQHF
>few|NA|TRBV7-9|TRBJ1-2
TGTGCCAGCAGCCTCGAAGCTAACTATGGCTACACCTTC
CASSLEANYGYTF
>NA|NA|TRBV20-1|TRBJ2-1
TGCAGTGCTCTAGCGAATGAGCAGTTCTTC
CSALANEQFF
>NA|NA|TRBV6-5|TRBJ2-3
TGTGCCAGCAGTAGGTCCGACGCAGATACGCAGTATTTT
CASSRSDADTQYF
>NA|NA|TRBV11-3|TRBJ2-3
TGTGCCAGCAGCTTAAGGGGCGGGGCAGATACGCAGTATTTT
CASSLRGGADTQYF
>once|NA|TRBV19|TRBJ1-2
TGTGCCATCAGCAGGGGCTATAACTATGGCTACACCTTC
CAISRGYNYGYTF
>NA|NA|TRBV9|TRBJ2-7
TGTGCCAGCAGCGTAGGCCTAGCGTCCCACGAGCAGTACTTC
CASSVGLASHEQYF
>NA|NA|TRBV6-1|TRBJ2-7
TGTGCCAGCAGTCGAAATGGGGCTGATTTCGAGCAGTACTTC
CASSRNGADFEQYF
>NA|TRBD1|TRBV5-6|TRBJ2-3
TGTGCCAGCAGCCCGACAGGGAAGCCCACAGATACGCAGTATTTT
CASSPTGKPTDTQYF
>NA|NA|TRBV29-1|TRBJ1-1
TGCAGCGCCAGGGGTCTGAACACTGAAGCTTTCTTT
CSARGLNTEAFF
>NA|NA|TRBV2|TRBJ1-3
TGTGCCAGCAGTGAATCCGGCGGCTCTGGAAACACCATATATTTT
CASSESGGSGNTIYF
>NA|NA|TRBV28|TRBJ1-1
TGTGCCAGCACTCCCAGTGGGGGTGGGGGGGCTGAAGCTTTCTTT
CASTPSGGGGAEAFF
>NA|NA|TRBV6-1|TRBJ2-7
TGTGCCAGCAGTGAAGTCGGACCGCGCTACGAGCAGTACTTC
CASSEVGPRYEQYF
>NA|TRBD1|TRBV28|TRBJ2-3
TGTGCCAGCAGGGGGACAGGGCGAATCACCACAGATACGCAGTATTTT
CASRGTGRITTDTQYF
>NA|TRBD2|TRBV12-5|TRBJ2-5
TGTGCGGAGGGACGAGGGCGGACCGGGACTAGCGCAGGGGAGGCCCAGTACTTC
CAEGRGRTGTSAGEAQYF
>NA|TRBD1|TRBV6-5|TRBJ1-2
TGTGCCAGCAGTACGGGACAGGGGGTCCTGTATGGCTACACCTTC
CASSTGQGVLYGYTF
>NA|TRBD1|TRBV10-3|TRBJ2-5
TGTGCCATCAGTGCGGGACAGGGAGAGACCCAGTACTTC
CAISAGQGETQYF
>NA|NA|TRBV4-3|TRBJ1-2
TGCGCCAGCAGCCAAGACCCTTGGGGCGGCTATGGCTACACCTTC
CASSQDPWGGYGYTF
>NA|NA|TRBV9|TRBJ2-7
TGTGCCAGCAGCCTCACGGGGGAGGAGCAGTACTTC
CASSLTGEEQYF
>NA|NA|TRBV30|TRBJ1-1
TGTGCCTGGAGGGTGATCCAGGGGCTCACTGAAGCTTTCTTT
CAWRVIQGLTEAFF
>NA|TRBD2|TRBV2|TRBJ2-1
TGTGCCAGCAGTGAGGGGGGGACTCACTACAATGAGCAGTTCTTC
CASSEGGTHYNEQFF
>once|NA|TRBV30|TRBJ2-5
TGTGCCTGGAGTCGCAGGAGCGGAGAGACCCAGTACTTC
CAWSRRSGETQYF
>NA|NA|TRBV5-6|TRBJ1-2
TGTGCCAGCACCGTATCCCTGGAGGAGATCTATGGCTACACCTTC
CASTVSLEEIYGYTF
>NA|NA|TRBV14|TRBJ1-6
TGTGCCAGCAGCCAAGAATTCGGGTCCGGGACCTATAATTCACCCCTCCACTTT
CASSQEFGSGTYNSPLHF
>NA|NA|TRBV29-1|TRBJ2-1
TGCAGCGTGCCGGGACACCTGAGCTCCTACAATGAGCAGTTCTTC
CSVPGHLSSYNEQFF
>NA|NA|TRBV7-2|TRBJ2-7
TGTGCCAGCAGCCGCTCCAATGACCCCTACGAGCAGTACTTC
CASSRSNDPYEQYF
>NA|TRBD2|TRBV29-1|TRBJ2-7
TGCAGCGTAAGACTAGCGGGGACACCATCCTACGAGCAGTACTTC
CSVRLAGTPSYEQYF
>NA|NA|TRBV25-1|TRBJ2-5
TGTGCCAGCAGTCGGGCAGGGTTGGAGACCCAGTACTTC
CASSRAGLETQYF
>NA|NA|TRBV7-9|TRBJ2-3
TGTGCCAGCAGCCCTCGCTCCACAGTCACAGATACGCAGTATTTT
CASSPRSTVTDTQYF
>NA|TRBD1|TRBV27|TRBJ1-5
TGTGCCAGCAGTCTACGACAGGGGTATAATCAGCCCCAGCATTTT
CASSLRQGYNQPQHF
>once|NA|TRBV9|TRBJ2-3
TGTGCCAGCAGCGTAGGAGCGGCCCCCACAGATACGCAGTATTTT
CASSVGAAPTDTQYF
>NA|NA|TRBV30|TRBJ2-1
TGTGCCTGGAGTACATCGACCGTTGGTCGTGAGCAGTTCTTC
CAWSTSTVGREQFF
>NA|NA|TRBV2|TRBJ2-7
TGTGCCAGCAAGTCCGGACACGGCTCCTACGAGCAGTACTTC
CASKSGHGSYEQYF
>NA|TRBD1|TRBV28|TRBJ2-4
TGTGCCAGCAGTTCGACAGGGGCTCAGTACTTC
CASSSTGAQYF
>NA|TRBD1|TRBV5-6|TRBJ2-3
TGTGCCAGCAGCTTGAGGGGGCGCCCAGATACGCAGTATTTT
CASSLRGRPDTQYF
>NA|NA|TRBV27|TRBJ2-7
TGTGCCAGCAGTTTTGGGGGGAGCTCTTCCTACGAGCAGTACTTC
CASSFGGSSSYEQYF
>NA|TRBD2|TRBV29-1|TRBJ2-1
TGCAGCGTTGAGACTAGCGTCTACAATGAGCAGTTCTTC
CSVETSVYNEQFF
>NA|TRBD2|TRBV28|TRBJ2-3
TGTGCCAGCAGTTCTGGAAGTCTAGCGGGCAGCACAGATACGCAGTATTTT
CASSSGSLAGSTDTQYF
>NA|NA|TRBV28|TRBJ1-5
TGTGCCAGCAGACCCGGCGGGTCCTATAGCAATCAGCCCCAGCATTTT
CASRPGGSYSNQPQHF
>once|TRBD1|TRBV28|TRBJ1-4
TGTGCCAGCAGTTCGGACAGGGTACGGAGCGAAAAACTGTTTTTT
CASSSDRVRSEKLFF
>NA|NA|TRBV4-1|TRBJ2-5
TGCGCCAGCAGCCAAGCAGGGAGGCAAGAGACCCAGTACTTC
CASSQAGRQETQYF
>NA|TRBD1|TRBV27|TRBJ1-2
TGTGCCGCCAGGGACAGGGACTATGGCTACACCTTC
CAARDRDYGYTF
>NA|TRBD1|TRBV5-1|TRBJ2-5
TGCGCCAGCAGCTACTCGACAGGGGCCGGAGAGACCCAGTACTTC
CASSYSTGAGETQYF
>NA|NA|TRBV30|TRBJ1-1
TGTGCCTGGACAGCAACGCACACTGAAGCTTTCTTT
CAWTATHTEAFF
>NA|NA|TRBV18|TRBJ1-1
TGTGCCAGCTCACCACCGGGGCAGGGTTTAGCTGAAGCTTTCTTT
CASSPPGQGLAEAFF
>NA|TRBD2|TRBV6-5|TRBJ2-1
TGTGCCAGCAGTTACTCCCCCCTGCGGGAGAGTGAGCAGTTCTTC
CASSYSPLRESEQFF
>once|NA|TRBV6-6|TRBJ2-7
TGTGCCAGCAGAGAACTGCGACCAGCCTCCTACGAGCAGTACTTC
CASRELRPASYEQYF
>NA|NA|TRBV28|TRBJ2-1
TGTGCCAGCAGTTTAAGCCCCAGGTTTAATGAGCAGTTCTTC
CASSLSPRFNEQFF
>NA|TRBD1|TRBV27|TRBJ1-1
TGTGCCAGCAGTACAGGGACAGGGTCTTCGTACACTGAAGCTTTCTTT
CASSTGTGSSYTEAFF
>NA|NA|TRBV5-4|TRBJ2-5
TGTGCCAGCAGCCCACCCCATGGAGAGACCCAGTACTTC
CASSPPHGETQYF
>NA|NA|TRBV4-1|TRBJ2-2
TGCGCCAGCAGCCAAACGAACAGGGAAGGGGAGCTGTTTTTT
CASSQTNREGELFF
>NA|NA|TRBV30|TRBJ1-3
TGTGCCTGGAGTCTAAACTCTGGAAACACCATATATTTT
CAWSLNSGNTIYF
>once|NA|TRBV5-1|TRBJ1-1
TGCGCCAGCAGCTTGAACAGGTGGGGGACTGAAGCTTTCTTT
CASSLNRWGTEAFF
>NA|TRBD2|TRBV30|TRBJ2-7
TGTGCCTGGAGTGGGAGAAGGACTAGCGGGAGTATCCCCCATGCCTACGAGCAGTACTTC
CAWSGRRTSGSIPHAYEQYF